This T cell receptor beta chain was profiled in a study of T cell repertoires in cytomegalovirus infection. Notes on this clonotype: Its target is unknown.

TCRdb re-analysed the reads in MiXCR, keeping a single row per CDR3 protein. The sample holds 600,000 to 700,000 distinct CDR3 sequences, around 30% seen once. The CDR3 is 14 amino acids. Trimming took 2 bases from V and 2 from J, leaving 7 bases between them. The rearrangement links TRBV12-3 or TRBV12-4 to TRBJ1-5; D is undetermined. This sequence was found in a human donor in good health (CMV status not recorded). Some clones in this sample may be carry-over from other donors' samples. Sequencing was performed on cultured PBMCs, taken from culture after CMV antigen stimulation. DNA for the CDR3: TGTGCCAGCAGTTTATCAGTGGGCAATCAGCCCCAGCATTTT. Translated, it gives CASSLSVGNQPQHF.